These 7 T cell receptor beta chains were all obtained from the same sample, sequenced in a study of ipilimumab plus nivolumab after autologous stem cell transplantation. TCRdb's table, derived via immunoSEQ multiplex PCR, lists solely in-frame clones and lacks some. The table includes some 46,000 clones, about 88% detected once. Sequenced material: PBMCs, taken in a trial of ipilimumab plus nivolumab as post-transplant consolidation. All receptors derive from a male donor with multiple myeloma.

The chain has TRBV5-1 and TRBJ1-5; D unresolved. Germline CDR1 and CDR2: SGHRS and YFSETQ. The V and J ends lost 4 bases and 3 bases respectively, with 8 bases between them. The CDR3 is 13 amino acids. The chain's CDR3 is CASSVQPNQPQHF. CDR3 in DNA: TGCGCCAGCAGCGTGCAGCCCAATCAGCCCCAGCATTTT.

The J gene is TRBJ1-1, the V gene TRBV15; D remains unclear. V was cut by 0 bases and J by 1 base, with 3 bases left in between. The CDR3 extends over 13 amino acids. Germline assignment: CDR1 LNHNV and CDR2 YYDKDF (reference sequence). This CDR3 reads CATSRDGNTEAFF. DNA of the CDR3: TGTGCCACCAGCAGAGATGGGAACACTGAAGCTTTCTTT.

This sequence joins TRBV7-9 and TRBJ2-7; D tentatively fits TRBD1 or TRBD2 (5 bases each). From germline, CDR1 is SEHNR and CDR2 FQNEAQ (reference sequence). The CDR3 contains 14 residues. The V end lost 8 bases, the J end lost 5 bases, and 19 bases lay between the germline ends. CDR3 DNA sequence: TGTGCCAGCCGCCCCGGGACCCCCGGCAACGAGCAGTACTTC. This sequence encodes CASRPGTPGNEQYF.

The chain carries TRBV11-2 and TRBJ2-5; D gene unclear. The CDR3 covers 14 residues. V gave up 1 base and J gave up 1 base, with 7 bases separating them. Germline V gene lookup returns CDR1 SGHAT and CDR2 FQNNGV. The CDR3 DNA reads TGTGCCAGCAGCTTAGTTGTGGGCCAAGAGACCCAGTACTTC. The encoded protein is CASSLVVGQETQYF.

The chain is built from TRBV7-6 and TRBJ2-1, with TRBD2 identical over 9 bases. The CDR3 totals 15 residues. V was pared by 1 base and J by 10 bases, with 8 bases of the junction left unmatched. Germline lookup yields CDR1 SGHVS and CDR2 FNYEAQ. The CDR3 DNA sequence: TGTGCCAGCAGCTTAGAGGGGACTAGCACCTCCGAGCAGTTCTTC. Protein product: CASSLEGTSTSEQFF.

The chain is built from TRBV5-4 and TRBJ2-2, with D tentatively TRBD1 (6 bases). Germline CDR1 SGHNT, CDR2 YYREEE (reference sequence). CDR3 size: 16 residues. Trimming left V 3 bases short and J 0 bases short, with 12 bases between. CDR3 region: CASSSGAYTNTGELFF. CDR3 coding DNA: TGTGCCAGCAGCTCAGGGGCATACACGAACACCGGGGAGCTGTTTTTT.

The chain carries TRBV28 and TRBJ2-7; D ambiguous. CDR3 length: 13 residues. Germline-derived CDR1 and CDR2 are MDHEN and SYDVKM. Trimming removed 6 bases from V and 5 bases from J, with 14 bases in between. The CDR3 DNA reads TGTGCCAGCAGGGGGTCTTTTCGCCACGAGCAGTACTTC. Its translation is CASRGSFRHEQYF.